Listed below are T cell receptor beta chains from one sample, sequenced in a study of cytomegalovirus exposure and HLA in healthy donors. Generated by immunoSEQ multiplex PCR, the TCRdb table keeps only in-frame clones and is missing some. The sample holds about 130,000 clones. Sequenced material: PBMCs. These receptors all stem from a man between 18 and 29 years old in good health and CMV-seronegative. Each CDR3 is given with its conserved first and last residue. Fields, in order: V gene, J gene, D gene, CDR3 DNA, CDR3 protein. D genes are given only for firm matches.

v_call: TRBV18
j_call: TRBJ1-6
d_call: NA
cdr3_nt: TGTGCCAGCTCACCGGGGGACACAGGTTCACCCCTCCACTTT
cdr3_aa: CASSPGDTGSPLHF

v_call: TRBV5-4
j_call: TRBJ2-7
d_call: NA
cdr3_nt: TGTGCCAGCAGCCTCGGCAGCCCCGGAGGCTACGAGCAGTACTTC
cdr3_aa: CASSLGSPGGYEQYF

v_call: TRBV7-3
j_call: TRBJ1-1
d_call: NA
cdr3_nt: TGTGCCAGCAGCCAGCAGGGGCACACTGAAGCTTTCTTT
cdr3_aa: CASSQQGHTEAFF

v_call: TRBV13
j_call: TRBJ2-1
d_call: TRBD2
cdr3_nt: TGTGCCAGCAGCCTTGGACTAGCGGGGCCGTTCTTC
cdr3_aa: CASSLGLAGPFF

v_call: TRBV5-1
j_call: TRBJ2-7
d_call: TRBD1
cdr3_nt: TGCGCCAGCAGCCATCTATCACCCACAGGGGACCACGAGCAGTACTTC
cdr3_aa: CASSHLSPTGDHEQYF

v_call: TRBV19
j_call: TRBJ1-2
d_call: NA
cdr3_nt: TGTGCCAGTAGTATTCCCGATGACAGGTCTAACTATGGCTACACCTTC
cdr3_aa: CASSIPDDRSNYGYTF

v_call: TRBV9
j_call: TRBJ1-1
d_call: NA
cdr3_nt: TGTGCCAGCAGCGTAGCTGGCCAGAACACTGAAGCTTTCTTT
cdr3_aa: CASSVAGQNTEAFF

v_call: TRBV9
j_call: TRBJ1-1
d_call: TRBD1
cdr3_nt: TGTGCCAGCAGCGTAACAGGGGCGGACGCTGAAGCTTTCTTT
cdr3_aa: CASSVTGADAEAFF

v_call: TRBV28
j_call: TRBJ2-2
d_call: TRBD1
cdr3_nt: TGTGCCAGCAGTGCATGGACAGGGGGCTCCGGGGAGCTGTTTTTT
cdr3_aa: CASSAWTGGSGELFF

v_call: TRBV5-4
j_call: TRBJ2-3
d_call: TRBD2
cdr3_nt: TGTGCCAGCAGAAAAGCGGGGGGGAGCCCCACAGATACGCAGTATTTT
cdr3_aa: CASRKAGGSPTDTQYF

v_call: TRBV4-2
j_call: TRBJ1-5
d_call: NA
cdr3_nt: TGTGCCAGCAGCCAAGTGCCGCCCGGGGGTGCAGAGCCCCAGCATTTT
cdr3_aa: CASSQVPPGGAEPQHF

v_call: TRBV4-1
j_call: TRBJ1-3
d_call: NA
cdr3_nt: TGCGCCAGCAGCCTATTGCTAGTAGAAAACACCATATATTTT
cdr3_aa: CASSLLLVENTIYF

v_call: TRBV11-2
j_call: TRBJ1-1
d_call: NA
cdr3_nt: TGTGCCAGCAGCTTTAGGACTAGGAACACTGAAGCTTTCTTT
cdr3_aa: CASSFRTRNTEAFF

v_call: TRBV27
j_call: TRBJ1-5
d_call: NA
cdr3_nt: TGTGCCAGCAGTTTTCTCGCCCAGGGTGGGAATCAGCCCCAGCATTTT
cdr3_aa: CASSFLAQGGNQPQHF

v_call: TRBV9
j_call: TRBJ1-6
d_call: NA
cdr3_nt: TGTGCCAGCAGTCGTAGGGGATCTAATTCCTATAATTCACCCCTCCACTTT
cdr3_aa: CASSRRGSNSYNSPLHF

v_call: TRBV7-9
j_call: TRBJ1-1
d_call: NA
cdr3_nt: TGTGCCAGCAGCTGGACTCTGGCGAACACTGAAGCTTTCTTT
cdr3_aa: CASSWTLANTEAFF

v_call: TRBV7-2
j_call: TRBJ2-7
d_call: TRBD1
cdr3_nt: TGTGCCAGCAGCTTAGCGGTCCAGGGGGCCCACGAGCAGTACTTC
cdr3_aa: CASSLAVQGAHEQYF

v_call: TRBV25-1
j_call: TRBJ1-1
d_call: TRBD1
cdr3_nt: TGTGCCAGCAAATGGGACAGGGAAGCTTTCTTT
cdr3_aa: CASKWDREAFF

v_call: TRBV9
j_call: TRBJ2-1
d_call: NA
cdr3_nt: TGTGCCAGCAGCCTTCGGGATGTTGATGAGCAGTTCTTC
cdr3_aa: CASSLRDVDEQFF

v_call: TRBV30
j_call: TRBJ1-2
d_call: NA
cdr3_nt: TGTGCCTGGAGTGCAACTAGAGGAGGCTACACCTTC
cdr3_aa: CAWSATRGGYTF

v_call: TRBV30
j_call: TRBJ1-4
d_call: TRBD1
cdr3_nt: TGTGCCTGGAGTGCCGGACAGGGGGCGTTTTTAACTGAAAAACTGTTTTTT
cdr3_aa: CAWSAGQGAFLTEKLFF

v_call: TRBV4-1
j_call: TRBJ2-7
d_call: TRBD1
cdr3_nt: TGCGCCAGCAGCCAGGTCTCGGGACAGCAGTCCTACGAGCAGTACTTC
cdr3_aa: CASSQVSGQQSYEQYF

v_call: TRBV15
j_call: TRBJ2-7
d_call: NA
cdr3_nt: TGTGCCACCAGCAAGGGGGACCACCTCCTTGAGCAGTACTTC
cdr3_aa: CATSKGDHLLEQYF

v_call: TRBV19
j_call: TRBJ1-1
d_call: TRBD1
cdr3_nt: TGTGCCAGCTTCAGGGGACAGGCTAGAGGCACTGAAGCTTTCTTT
cdr3_aa: CASFRGQARGTEAFF

v_call: TRBV18
j_call: TRBJ1-2
d_call: NA
cdr3_nt: TGTGCCAGCTCACAAAAGAGCAGGAGGGTTTACACCTTC
cdr3_aa: CASSQKSRRVYTF

v_call: TRBV6-1
j_call: TRBJ1-5
d_call: TRBD1
cdr3_nt: TGTGCCAGCAGTGAAAGGGGGACAGCTTTCAATCAGCCCCAGCATTTT
cdr3_aa: CASSERGTAFNQPQHF

v_call: TRBV12-5
j_call: TRBJ1-5
d_call: TRBD1
cdr3_nt: TGTGCTAGTGCCTCAGACAGGGCTGAAGGTGAGCCCCAGCATTTT
cdr3_aa: CASASDRAEGEPQHF

v_call: TRBV5-1
j_call: TRBJ1-4
d_call: TRBD1
cdr3_nt: TGCGCCAGCAGCTTGGGGACAGGAGCCCGGGGGGAAAAACTGTTTTTT
cdr3_aa: CASSLGTGARGEKLFF

v_call: TRBV30
j_call: TRBJ2-6
d_call: NA
cdr3_nt: TGTGCCTGGAGGAGGACAGCGACCAACTCTGGGGCCAACGTCCTGACTTTC
cdr3_aa: CAWRRTATNSGANVLTF

v_call: TRBV5-1
j_call: TRBJ2-7
d_call: NA
cdr3_nt: TGCGCCAGCAGCTTGGCCACCGGACACGAGCAGTACTTC
cdr3_aa: CASSLATGHEQYF

v_call: TRBV9
j_call: TRBJ1-2
d_call: TRBD1
cdr3_nt: TGTGCCAGCAGCACCCGACAGGGTTCTAACTATGGCTACACCTTC
cdr3_aa: CASSTRQGSNYGYTF

v_call: TRBV9
j_call: TRBJ2-1
d_call: TRBD2
cdr3_nt: TGTGCCAGCAGCCGAGCGAGCGGGAGGGTTTACAATGAGCAGTTCTTC
cdr3_aa: CASSRASGRVYNEQFF

v_call: TRBV7-8
j_call: TRBJ2-7
d_call: TRBD1
cdr3_nt: TGTGCCAGCAGCCTGCAATGGACAGGACAGAGGGGGTCCTACGAGCAGTACTTC
cdr3_aa: CASSLQWTGQRGSYEQYF

v_call: TRBV5-1
j_call: TRBJ1-6
d_call: TRBD1
cdr3_nt: TGCGCCAGCGGCTACGGGACAGAACCCTCACCCCTCCACTTT
cdr3_aa: CASGYGTEPSPLHF

v_call: TRBV6-5
j_call: TRBJ2-7
d_call: NA
cdr3_nt: TGTGCCAGCAGCCGGACCGACAGCTCCTACGAGCAGTACTTC
cdr3_aa: CASSRTDSSYEQYF

v_call: TRBV4-2
j_call: TRBJ1-4
d_call: NA
cdr3_nt: TGTGCCAGCAGCCAAGATTTGCGGGGGGTCCGAGAAAAACTGTTTTTT
cdr3_aa: CASSQDLRGVREKLFF

v_call: TRBV11-2
j_call: TRBJ1-2
d_call: NA
cdr3_nt: TGTGCCAGCACCACTTTCGAGGTTAACTATGGCTACACCTTC
cdr3_aa: CASTTFEVNYGYTF

v_call: TRBV27
j_call: TRBJ2-7
d_call: NA
cdr3_nt: TGTGCCAGCAGTTACGCCGGCTACGAGCAGTACTTC
cdr3_aa: CASSYAGYEQYF

v_call: TRBV19
j_call: TRBJ2-7
d_call: TRBD1
cdr3_nt: TGTGCCAGTAGTAAAAAGAGGGACAGGGGCAACGAGCAGTACTTC
cdr3_aa: CASSKKRDRGNEQYF

v_call: TRBV7-9
j_call: TRBJ2-5
d_call: TRBD2
cdr3_nt: TGTGCCAGCAGCTTAGCTGGGGCGGGAGATCGGTTGAAGACCCAGTACTTC
cdr3_aa: CASSLAGAGDRLKTQYF

v_call: TRBV7-2
j_call: TRBJ2-7
d_call: TRBD1
cdr3_nt: TGTGCCAGCAGCGCAGGGACAGGGGGTACCTACGAGCAGTACTTC
cdr3_aa: CASSAGTGGTYEQYF

v_call: TRBV4-1
j_call: TRBJ1-1
d_call: TRBD1
cdr3_nt: TGCGCCAGCAGCCAACCCGGACAGGGGAACACTGAAGCTTTCTTT
cdr3_aa: CASSQPGQGNTEAFF